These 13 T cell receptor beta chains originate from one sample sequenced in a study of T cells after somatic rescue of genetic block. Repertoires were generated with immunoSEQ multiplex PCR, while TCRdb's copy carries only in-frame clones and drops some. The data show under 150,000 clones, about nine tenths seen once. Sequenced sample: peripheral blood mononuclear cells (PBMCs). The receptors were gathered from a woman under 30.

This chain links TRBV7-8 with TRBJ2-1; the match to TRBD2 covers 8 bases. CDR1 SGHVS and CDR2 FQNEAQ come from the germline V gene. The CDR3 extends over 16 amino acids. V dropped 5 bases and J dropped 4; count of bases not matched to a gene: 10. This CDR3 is CASSPRGLAGYNEQFF. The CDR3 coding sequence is TGTGCCAGCAGCCCCCGTGGGTTAGCGGGGTACAATGAGCAGTTCTTC.

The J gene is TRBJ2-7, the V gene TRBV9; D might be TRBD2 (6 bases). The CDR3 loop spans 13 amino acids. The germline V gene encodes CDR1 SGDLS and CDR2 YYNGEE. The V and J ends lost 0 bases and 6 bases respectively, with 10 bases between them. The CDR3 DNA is TGTGCCAGCAGCGTAGTGGGAGGAGGCGAGCAGTACTTC. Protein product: CASSVVGGGEQYF.

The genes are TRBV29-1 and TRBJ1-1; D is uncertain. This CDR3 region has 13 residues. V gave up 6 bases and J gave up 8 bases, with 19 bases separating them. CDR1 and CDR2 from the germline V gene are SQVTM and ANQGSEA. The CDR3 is CSVRSIRGREAFF. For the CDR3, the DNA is TGCAGCGTCAGATCAATCCGGGGTAGAGAAGCTTTCTTT.

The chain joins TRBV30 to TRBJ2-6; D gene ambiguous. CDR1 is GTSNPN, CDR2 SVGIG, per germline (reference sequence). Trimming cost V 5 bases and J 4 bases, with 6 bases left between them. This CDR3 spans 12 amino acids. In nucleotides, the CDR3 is TGTGCCTGGGAGAGAGGGGCCAACGTCCTGACTTTC. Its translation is CAWERGANVLTF.

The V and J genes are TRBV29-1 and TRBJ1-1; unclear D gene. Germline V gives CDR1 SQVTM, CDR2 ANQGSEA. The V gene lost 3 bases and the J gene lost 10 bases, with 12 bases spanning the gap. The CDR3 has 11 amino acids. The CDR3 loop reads CSVEERGAAFF. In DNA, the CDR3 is TGCAGCGTTGAGGAACGGGGAGCAGCTTTCTTT.

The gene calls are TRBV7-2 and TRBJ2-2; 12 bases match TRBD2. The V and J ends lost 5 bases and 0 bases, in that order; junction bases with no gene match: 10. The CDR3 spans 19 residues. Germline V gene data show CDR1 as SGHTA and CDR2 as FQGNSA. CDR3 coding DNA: TGTGCCAGCAGCCGTCTCGGACTAGCGGGGCAAGCGAACACCGGGGAGCTGTTTTTT. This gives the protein CASSRLGLAGQANTGELFF.

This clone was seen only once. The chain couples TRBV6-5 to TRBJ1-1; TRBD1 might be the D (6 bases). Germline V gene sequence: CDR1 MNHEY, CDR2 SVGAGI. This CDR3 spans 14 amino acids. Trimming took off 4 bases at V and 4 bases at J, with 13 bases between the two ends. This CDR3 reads CASSFSGGPTEAFF. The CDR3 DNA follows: TGTGCCAGCAGTTTCTCGGGGGGCCCCACTGAAGCTTTCTTT.

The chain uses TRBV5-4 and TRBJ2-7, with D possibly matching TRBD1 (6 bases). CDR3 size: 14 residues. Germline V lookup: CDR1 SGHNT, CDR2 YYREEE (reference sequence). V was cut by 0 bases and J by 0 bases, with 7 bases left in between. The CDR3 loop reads CASSLGDNSYEQYF. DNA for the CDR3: TGTGCCAGCAGCTTGGGGGACAACTCCTACGAGCAGTACTTC.

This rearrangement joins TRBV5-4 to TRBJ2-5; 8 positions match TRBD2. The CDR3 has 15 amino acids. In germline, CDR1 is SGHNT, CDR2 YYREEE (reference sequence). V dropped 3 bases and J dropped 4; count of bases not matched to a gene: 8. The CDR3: CASSSPGLGTETQYF. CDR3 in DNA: TGTGCCAGCAGCTCCCCGGGACTAGGGACAGAGACCCAGTACTTC.

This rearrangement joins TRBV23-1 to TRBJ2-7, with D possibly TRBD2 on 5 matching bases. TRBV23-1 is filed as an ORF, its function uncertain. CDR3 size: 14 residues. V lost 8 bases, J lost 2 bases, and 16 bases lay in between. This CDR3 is CASLKRGPPYEQYF. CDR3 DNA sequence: TGCGCCAGCCTCAAACGGGGTCCCCCCTACGAGCAGTACTTC.

For the CDR3, the DNA is TGTGCCAGCAGCCAAGCCCGGGACACCGGGGAGCTGTTTTTT. This encodes CASSQARDTGELFF. The V and J genes are TRBV4-2 and TRBJ2-2; D not resolved. Germline V CDR1 and CDR2: LGHNA, YNFKEQ. This CDR3 has 14 amino acids. Between the trimmed V and J ends, which lost 1 base and 3 bases, there was a span of 6 bases.

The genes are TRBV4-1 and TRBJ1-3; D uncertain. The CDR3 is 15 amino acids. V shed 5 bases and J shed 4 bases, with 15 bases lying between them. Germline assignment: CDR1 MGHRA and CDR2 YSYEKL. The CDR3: CASSLESGRGNTIYF. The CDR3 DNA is TGCGCCAGCAGCTTGGAGAGCGGGAGGGGAAACACCATATATTTT.

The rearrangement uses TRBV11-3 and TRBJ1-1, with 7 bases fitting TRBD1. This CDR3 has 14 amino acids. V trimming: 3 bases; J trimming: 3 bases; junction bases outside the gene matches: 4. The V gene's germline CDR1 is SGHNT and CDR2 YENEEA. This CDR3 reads CASSFQGGDTEAFF. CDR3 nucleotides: TGTGCCAGCAGCTTCCAGGGGGGGGACACTGAAGCTTTCTTT.